The clone carrying this TCR beta chain was found a few times. Its antigen is still unknown. The CDR3 is 14 amino acids. Germline V gene sequence: CDR1 SNHLY, CDR2 FYNNEI. Trimming stripped 6 bases from V and 4 bases from J, with 15 bases between. This specimen belongs to a study of post-analysis software for immune sequencing data. On the study more broadly: Relapsing-remitting, secondary progressive and progressive-relapsing multiple sclerosis courses were included.

Study outcomes and limitations: Significantly lower normalized Chao1 diversity was found in patients with multiple sclerosis relative to controls. Under F measure analysis, samples from one preparation batch co-clustered strongly. In patients, TRBV5-6, TRBV5-1 and TRBV20-1 belonged to five TRBV segments found more frequently than in controls.

The authors incorporated unique molecular identifiers into the TCR beta cDNA libraries. TCRdb used MiXCR to reprocess the PCR reads, holding one entry per CDR3 protein. The sample lists about 380,000 distinct CDR3 sequences, less than 40% seen once, with 13% in the top ten. The chain couples TRBV2 to TRBJ2-5; perhaps TRBD2 as D (5 bases). Sequencing was carried out using blood. This receptor was taken from a girl aged 5-17 years with multiple sclerosis. In DNA form, the CDR3 reads TGTGCCAGCAGCCGCGGACGGAGCGGAGAGACCCAGTACTTC. Encoded protein: CASSRGRSGETQYF.